The 26 T cell receptor beta chains listed next were all sequenced from one sample in a study of cytomegalovirus exposure and HLA in healthy donors. The PCR made use of 60 Vbeta and 13 Jbeta primers. Repertoires were generated with immunoSEQ multiplex PCR, while TCRdb's copy carries only in-frame clones and drops some. Found here are about 130,000 clones, approximately 70% of them singletons; the top ten hold approximately 1.7%. The sequencing input was PBMCs. The receptor set was obtained from a human donor in good health.

This chain links TRBV9 with TRBJ1-1, with TRBD1 as a possible D gene (6 bases). The V end lost 3 bases, the J end lost 0 bases, and 12 bases lay between the germline ends. Germline V gene lookup returns CDR1 SGDLS and CDR2 YYNGEE. The CDR3 runs to 15 residues. CDR3 in DNA: TGTGCCAGCAGCGGCCGAGGGGGGGTGAACACTGAAGCTTTCTTT. It is translated as CASSGRGGVNTEAFF.

V is TRBV5-5 and J is TRBJ2-3, with 8 bases matching TRBD1. CDR3 size: 16 residues. Germline V gene data show CDR1 as SGHKS and CDR2 as YYEKEE (reference sequence). Trimming at V came to 2 bases and at J to 4 bases, leaving 9 bases not matched to a gene. The CDR3 is CASSFLSGGTSDTQYF. CDR3 nucleotide sequence: TGTGCCAGCAGCTTTTTGTCAGGGGGCACCTCAGATACGCAGTATTTT. The full variable domain, in which reference TRBV5-5 and TRBJ2-3 provide the parts outside the CDR3, is DAGVTQSPTHLIKTRGQQVTLRCSPISGHKSVSWYQQVLGQGPQFIFQYYEKEERGRGNFPDRFSARQFPNYSSELNVNALLLGDSALYLCASSFLSGGTSDTQYFGPGTRLTVL.

The V call is TRBV5-1, the J call TRBJ2-5; 10 nucleotides line up with TRBD1. The CDR3 totals 16 residues. Germline V gene lookup returns CDR1 SGHRS and CDR2 YFSETQ. The V gene end was trimmed by 4 bases and the J gene end by 5 bases; junction bases not matched to a gene: 11. The CDR3, as DNA: TGCGCCAGCAGCACCACCGGGACAGGGGCGGGGGAGACCCAGTACTTC. This codes for CASSTTGTGAGETQYF.

This clone was detected only once. The chain employs TRBV5-1 and TRBJ2-7, with a tentative D call TRBD1 (6 bases). Germline assignment: CDR1 SGHRS and CDR2 YFSETQ. CDR3 length equals 15 residues. Trimming left V 4 bases short and J 1 base short, with 15 bases between. CDR3: CASSGGQIGSYEQYF. DNA for the CDR3: TGCGCCAGCAGCGGAGGACAGATTGGTTCCTACGAGCAGTACTTC.

The CDR3 reads CASSRQGIGWDTEAFF. CDR3 DNA: TGTGCCAGCAGTCGACAGGGGATAGGCTGGGACACTGAAGCTTTCTTT. The J gene is TRBJ1-1, the V gene TRBV6-6, with 8 bases fitting TRBD1. This CDR3 is 16 amino acids long. Germline V gene data show CDR1 as MNHNY and CDR2 as SVGAGI (reference sequence). Unmatched junction bases numbered 11, after V lost 5 bases and J lost 3 bases.

This sequence joins TRBV7-2 and TRBJ1-2; possibly TRBD1 for D (6 bases). In germline, CDR1 is SGHTA, CDR2 FQGNSA. The CDR3 is 15 residues long. Trimming took off 1 base at V and 4 bases at J, with 13 bases between the two ends. The CDR3 nucleotides are TGTGCCAGCAGCTTAGGGGGACAAGGAGCCTATGGCTACACCTTC. Translation gives CASSLGGQGAYGYTF.

The chain uses TRBV7-3 and TRBJ2-1; D may be TRBD2 (6 bases). V shed 5 bases and J shed 6 bases, with 14 bases lying between them. CDR3 length: 14 amino acids. Germline V gene data show CDR1 as SGHTA and CDR2 as FQGTGA. The CDR3 sequence: CASSPPGLANEQFF. In nucleotides, the CDR3 is TGTGCCAGCAGCCCCCCGGGACTTGCCAATGAGCAGTTCTTC. Variable domain in full (rest from reference TRBV7-3 and TRBJ2-1): GAGVSQTPSNKVTEKGKYVELRCDPISGHTALYWYRQSLGQGPEFLIYFQGTGAADDSGLPNDRFFAVRPEGSVSTLKIQRTERGDSAVYLCASSPPGLANEQFFGPGTRLTVL.

In this sample, this clone turned up a few times. The V call is TRBV15, the J call TRBJ2-7, with D perhaps matching TRBD2 (6 bases). CDR1 is LNHNV, CDR2 YYDKDF, per germline (reference sequence). The CDR3 spans 15 residues. V was pared by 0 bases and J by 4 bases, with 13 bases between. The chain's CDR3 is CATSRDPGGPYEQYF. CDR3 nucleotides: TGTGCCACCAGCAGAGATCCCGGGGGACCTTACGAGCAGTACTTC. Based on the CDR3 plus reference TRBV15 and TRBJ2-7, the full variable domain is DAMVIQNPRYQVTQFGKPVTLSCSQTLNHNVMYWYQQKSSQAPKLLFHYYDKDFNNEADTPDNFQSRRPNTSFCFLDIRSPGLGDTAMYLCATSRDPGGPYEQYFGPGTRLTVT.

This clone has only a few counts. This rearrangement joins TRBV29-1 to TRBJ2-7; 9 bases agree with TRBD2. Losses at the gene ends were 4 bases for V and 5 bases for J; bases not matched to a gene: 6. The CDR3 is made up of 13 amino acids. Germline assignment: CDR1 SQVTM and CDR2 ANQGSEA. The DNA for the CDR3 is TGCAGCGTTGCTAGAGCGGGAGGCAACGAGCAGTACTTC. Protein sequence: CSVARAGGNEQYF.

This clone was recorded a few times. The V gene is TRBV19, the J gene TRBJ2-7; 8 bases match TRBD1. From germline, CDR1 is LNHDA and CDR2 SQIVND (reference sequence). V gave up 3 bases and J gave up 3 bases; unmatched junction bases: 7. The CDR3 is 15 residues long. In nucleotides, the CDR3 is TGTGCCAGTAGTATTGGTTACAGGGGGGACTACGAGCAGTACTTC. This gives the protein CASSIGYRGDYEQYF.

As concerns this clone: Other DNA variants within this sample encode the same CDR3. The V gene is TRBV7-3, the J gene TRBJ2-7; 8 positions match TRBD2. J was trimmed by 0 bases and V by 2 bases; bases with no gene match: 0. The CDR3 is 14 amino acids. Germline V gene sequence: CDR1 SGHTA, CDR2 FQGTGA. The CDR3 region is CASSLAGGSYEQYF. CDR3 in DNA: TGTGCCAGCAGCTTAGCGGGAGGCTCCTACGAGCAGTACTTC.

The chain carries TRBV9 and TRBJ2-7; perhaps TRBD1 as D (6 bases). Germline lookup yields CDR1 SGDLS and CDR2 YYNGEE. The V gene lost 0 bases and the J gene lost 2 bases, with 12 bases spanning the gap. This CDR3 is 15 amino acids long. The CDR3 DNA is TGTGCCAGCAGCGTAGACCCAGGGGCGACCTACGAGCAGTACTTC. Translation gives CASSVDPGATYEQYF.

The chain has TRBV7-9 and TRBJ2-1; 8 bases map to TRBD2. J gave up 8 bases and V 1 base, and 1 base lay outside the gene matches. This CDR3 region has 13 residues. Per the germline V gene, CDR1 is SEHNR and CDR2 is FQNEAQ (reference sequence). The CDR3 DNA is TGTGCCAGCAGCTTAGAGACTAGCGATGAGCAGTTCTTC. Translating it yields CASSLETSDEQFF.

This chain links TRBV11-2 with TRBJ2-7, with D perhaps matching TRBD1 (5 bases). V dropped 1 base and J dropped 1 base, with 8 bases sitting between them. CDR3 length equals 14 residues. Germline-derived CDR1 and CDR2 are SGHAT and FQNNGV. CDR3 region: CASSLAAGSYEQYF. CDR3 coding DNA: TGTGCCAGCAGCTTAGCGGCAGGGTCCTACGAGCAGTACTTC.

V gene TRBV5-6 combines with J gene TRBJ1-4; possible D gene TRBD1, 6 bases. Germline lookup yields CDR1 SGHDT and CDR2 YYEEEE. Trimming shortened V by 0 bases and J by 4 bases, and 10 bases separated the two germline ends. The CDR3 sequence is 15 residues long. As DNA, the CDR3 is TGTGCCAGCAGCTTGGCCGAGACAGGTAATGAAAAACTGTTTTTT. Amino acids: CASSLAETGNEKLFF.

This clone was observed once. The chain employs TRBV19 and TRBJ2-7; 8 positions agree with TRBD1. The germline V gene encodes CDR1 LNHDA and CDR2 SQIVND (reference sequence). V shed 1 base, J shed 2 bases, and the junction held 7 bases outside the gene matches. The CDR3 totals 16 residues. The CDR3 loop is CASSIAGQGSAYEQYF. CDR3 nucleotide sequence: TGTGCCAGTAGTATAGCCGGACAGGGTTCGGCCTACGAGCAGTACTTC.

Here the CDR3 DNA reads TGCGCCAGCAGCTTAGAGGGGGCCCCGTATCAGCCCCAGCATTTT. Translating gives CASSLEGAPYQPQHF. This chain joins TRBV5-1 and TRBJ1-5; 7 bases line up with TRBD1. With 2 bases clipped from V and 5 bases from J, the junction kept 7 bases outside the gene matches. Germline V lookup: CDR1 SGHRS, CDR2 YFSETQ. The CDR3 is 15 residues long.

The table lists this clone with a count of one. The CDR3 sequence: CASSVGRSSGGNTIYF. Written as DNA, the CDR3 is TGTGCCAGCAGCGTAGGGAGGTCCTCGGGGGGAAACACCATATATTTT. V gene TRBV9 combines with J gene TRBJ1-3; D uncertain. The germline V gene encodes CDR1 SGDLS and CDR2 YYNGEE. The CDR3 has 16 residues. Trimming pared 0 bases from V and 4 bases from J, leaving 14 bases between. The entire variable domain, with the rest obtained from reference TRBV9 and TRBJ1-3, is as follows: DSGVTQTPKHLITATGQRVTLRCSPRSGDLSVYWYQQSLDQGLQFLIQYYNGEERAKGNILERFSAQQFPDLHSELNLSSLELGDSALYFCASSVGRSSGGNTIYFGEGSWLTVV.

The chain carries TRBV19 and TRBJ2-7; D perhaps matches TRBD1 (6 bases). V was pared by 10 bases and J by 2 bases, with 21 bases between. Germline CDR1 is LNHDA and CDR2 is SQIVND (reference sequence). CDR3 length equals 15 residues. As DNA, the CDR3 is TGTGCCACCCGGGACACCCAAATAGGAACCTACGAGCAGTACTTC. Its protein product is CATRDTQIGTYEQYF. The full variable domain, completed using reference TRBV19 and TRBJ2-7, is DGGITQSPKYLFRKEGQNVTLSCEQNLNHDAMYWYRQDPGQGLRLIYYSQIVNDFQKGDIAEGYSVSREKKESFPLTVTSAQKNPTAFYLCATRDTQIGTYEQYFGPGTRLTVT.

The chain recombines TRBV2 with TRBJ1-2, with D possibly TRBD1 on 5 matching bases. The V gene lost 2 bases and the J gene lost 5 bases, with 18 bases spanning the gap. There are 16 residues in the CDR3. CDR1 is SNHLY and CDR2 is FYNNEI in the germline V gene. DNA for the CDR3: TGTGCCAGCAGTGAAAGGCGGCAGGGTACCCAGTATGGCTACACCTTC. It yields the protein CASSERRQGTQYGYTF.

This clone appeared once. The gene calls are TRBV19 and TRBJ1-2; TRBD1 agrees at 10 bases. With 4 bases clipped from V and 6 bases from J, the junction kept 20 bases outside the gene matches. The CDR3 covers 19 residues. CDR1 is LNHDA and CDR2 is SQIVND in the germline V gene (reference sequence). DNA of the CDR3: TGTGCCAGTAGTACAGGGAATCCGGGACAGGGGCCGTTAAGGGATGGCTACACCTTC. This gives the protein CASSTGNPGQGPLRDGYTF.

The chain carries TRBV5-8 and TRBJ2-5, with 7 nucleotides matching TRBD1. Germline assignment: CDR1 SGHTS and CDR2 YDEGEE. CDR3 size: 15 residues. V shed 0 bases and J 4 bases; nucleotides not matched to a gene: 6. CDR3: CASSLAGTVRETQYF. The CDR3 DNA reads TGTGCCAGCAGCTTGGCCGGGACAGTTCGAGAGACCCAGTACTTC.

This rearrangement joins TRBV13 to TRBJ2-1; 12 positions match TRBD2. Germline V gives CDR1 PRHDT, CDR2 FYEKMQ (reference sequence). This CDR3 is 15 amino acids long. The ends lost 5 bases at V and 5 bases at J; junction bases unmatched: 4. CDR3 nucleotide sequence: TGTGCCAGCAGCCACGGACTAGCGGGAAACAATGAGCAGTTCTTC. Translated: CASSHGLAGNNEQFF. Drawing the rest from reference TRBV13 and TRBJ2-1, the complete variable domain is AAGVIQSPRHLIKEKRETATLKCYPIPRHDTVYWYQQGPGQDPQFLISFYEKMQSDKGSIPDRFSAQQFSDYHSELNMSSLELGDSALYFCASSHGLAGNNEQFFGPGTRLTVL.

The CDR3, as DNA: TGTGCCAGCAGCGTAACCGGGAGTGGCGCCGGGGAGCTGTTTTTT. Amino acids: CASSVTGSGAGELFF. The chain employs TRBV9 and TRBJ2-2; a weak D match, TRBD2 (6 bases). V was clipped by 1 base and J by 6 bases, with 13 bases between them. CDR1 is SGDLS and CDR2 is YYNGEE in the germline V gene. This CDR3 region has 15 residues.

The chain uses TRBV9 and TRBJ2-7; 8 bases fit TRBD2. This CDR3 contains 15 residues. Unmatched junction bases numbered 12, after V lost 4 bases and J lost 6 bases. Germline CDR1 SGDLS, CDR2 YYNGEE. The CDR3 reads CASSLTAGDLSEQYF. CDR3 coding DNA: TGTGCCAGCAGCCTTACAGCGGGAGATCTCTCCGAGCAGTACTTC.

The chain uses TRBV28 and TRBJ1-4, with 10 bases matching TRBD1. This CDR3 comprises 16 residues. The V and J ends lost 7 bases and 7 bases, in that order; junction bases with no gene match: 12. Germline assignment: CDR1 MDHEN and CDR2 SYDVKM. DNA for the CDR3: TGTGCCAGCAATACCGGGACAGGGGTAGGCGGTGAAAAACTGTTTTTT. Amino acid sequence: CASNTGTGVGGEKLFF. The full variable domain, in which reference TRBV28 and TRBJ1-4 provide the parts outside the CDR3, is DVKVTQSSRYLVKRTGEKVFLECVQDMDHENMFWYRQDPGLGLRLIYFSYDVKMKEKGDIPEGYSVSREKKERFSLILESASTNQTSMYLCASNTGTGVGGEKLFFGSGTQLSVL.